Below are 30 T cell receptor beta chains sequenced from a single sample in a study of blood T cells in healthy people across ages. It was with a sample-barcoded 5' primer and a J-beta primer mix that a second PCR of about 6 to 12 cycles was run. Using its own MiXCR run on the 5' RACE reads, TCRdb lists one record per CDR3 protein. The profile shows about 1 million distinct CDR3 sequences, approximately 25% of them singletons. This same sample was also taken into another study, of T cells of mothers and their children.

Sequences were obtained from blood. The receptors here all came from a girl aged 2-10 years in good health.

The CDR3, as DNA: TGTGCCAGCAGCTTATCCATCGGACCCTCCCCTGAAAAACTGTTTTTT. This sequence encodes CASSLSIGPSPEKLFF. The chain joins TRBV7-9 to TRBJ1-4, with D uncertain. This CDR3 has 16 amino acids. The germline gives CDR1 SEHNR, CDR2 FQNEAQ (reference sequence). V was clipped by 2 bases and J by 7 bases, with 17 bases between them.

This clonotype turned up a few times. The genes are TRBV6-5 and TRBJ2-2; 12 nucleotides agree with TRBD2. There are 18 residues in the CDR3. Germline V gene data show CDR1 as MNHEY and CDR2 as SVGAGI. V lost 0 bases to trimming and J lost 3 bases; unmatched junction nucleotides: 5. CDR3 DNA: TGTGCCAGCAGTTACTCTACTGGACTAGCGGGATACACCGGGGAGCTGTTTTTT. Translation gives CASSYSTGLAGYTGELFF.

Many counts were recorded for this clonotype. The J gene is TRBJ1-4, the V gene TRBV5-1; no clear D. The V end lost 2 bases, the J end lost 0 bases, and 5 bases lay between the germline ends. Per the germline V gene, CDR1 is SGHRS and CDR2 is YFSETQ. The CDR3 sequence is 14 residues long. The CDR3 region is CASSFGPTNEKLFF. The CDR3 coding sequence is TGCGCCAGCAGCTTCGGTCCAACTAATGAAAAACTGTTTTTT.

This clonotype was counted only a few times. This chain uses TRBV7-9 with TRBJ2-5; no clear D gene. The J call is uncertain, as TRBJ2-7 better fits the DNA end. The CDR3 is 13 amino acids. Germline CDR1 reads SEHNR; CDR2 reads FQNEAQ (reference sequence). The CDR3 sequence is CASSPSWTYEQYF. DNA for the CDR3: TGTGCCAGCAGCCCCAGTTGGACCTACGAGCAGTACTTC.

This clonotype was counted only a few times. The V gene is TRBV5-5, the J gene TRBJ1-4; D is unclear. Trimming left V 0 bases short and J 8 bases short, with 14 bases between. The CDR3 runs 15 residues. CDR1 SGHKS and CDR2 YYEKEE come from the germline V gene (reference sequence). CDR3: CASSLEWGSREKLFF. The DNA of the CDR3 is TGTGCCAGCAGCTTGGAGTGGGGATCCCGAGAAAAACTGTTTTTT.

The CDR3 DNA reads as TGTGCCAGCAGCCTATCACGGGACAGGGGGCTTGACGAGCAGTACTTC. Its translation is CASSLSRDRGLDEQYF. The chain is built from TRBV7-2 and TRBJ2-7; 12 nucleotides agree with TRBD1. Germline CDR1 and CDR2: SGHTA and FQGNSA. This CDR3 has 16 residues. Trimming removed 5 bases from V and 5 bases from J; junction bases left unmatched: 10.

The J gene is TRBJ2-7, the V gene TRBV7-9; D is possibly TRBD1 or TRBD2 (5 bases each). The CDR3 totals 16 residues. Germline CDR1 SEHNR, CDR2 FQNEAQ (reference sequence). Trimming cost V 1 base and J 3 bases, with 16 bases left between them. CDR3 bases: TGTGCCAGCAGCTTAGTATCGAGGGGTGGAGGCTACGAGCAGTACTTC. The encoded protein is CASSLVSRGGGYEQYF.

This clonotype was seen a handful of times. The chain employs TRBV15 and TRBJ2-3; TRBD2 might be the D (6 bases). Germline lookup yields CDR1 LNHNV and CDR2 YYDKDF (reference sequence). Trimming took 3 bases from V and 0 from J, leaving 10 bases between them. This CDR3 region has 15 residues. The CDR3 bases are TGTGCCACCAGCAGCGGGAGCCGCAGCACAGATACGCAGTATTTT. The encoded protein is CATSSGSRSTDTQYF.

This clonotype was seen a handful of times. J is TRBJ2-3 and V is TRBV20-1; D may be TRBD2 (5 bases). V gave up 8 bases and J gave up 10 bases, with 13 bases separating them. The CDR3 totals 10 residues. Germline lookup yields CDR1 DFQATT and CDR2 SNEGSKA (reference sequence). The CDR3 region is CSWGAEAQYF. CDR3 coding DNA: TGCAGTTGGGGAGCGGAAGCGCAGTATTTT.

V usage is TRBV27 and J usage is TRBJ1-1; D perhaps matches TRBD1 (5 bases). Germline V gives CDR1 MNHEY, CDR2 SMNVEV (reference sequence). V lost 0 bases and J 4 bases, leaving 9 bases between the germline ends. CDR3 length: 14 amino acids. CDR3 in amino acids: CASSLSMGGTEAFF. The CDR3 DNA sequence: TGTGCCAGCAGTTTATCGATGGGGGGCACTGAAGCTTTCTTT.

The chain couples TRBV29-1 to TRBJ1-5, with a possible D match to TRBD1 (6 bases). Germline CDR1 reads SQVTM; CDR2 reads ANQGSEA. CDR3 length: 13 residues. Trimming stripped 4 bases from V and 4 bases from J, with 11 bases between. The CDR3: CSVVTQGNQPQHF. The CDR3 DNA reads as TGCAGCGTTGTCACACAGGGAAATCAGCCCCAGCATTTT. Filled out from reference TRBV29-1 and TRBJ1-5, the complete variable domain reads SAVISQKPSRDICQRGTSLTIQCQVDSQVTMMFWYRQQPGQSLTLIATANQGSEATYESGFVIDKFPISRPNLTFSTLTVSNMSPEDSSIYLCSVVTQGNQPQHFGDGTRLSIL.

This clonotype has a count of ten or more. This chain joins TRBV7-2 and TRBJ1-2; D is perhaps TRBD1 (6 bases). Per germline, CDR1 SGHTA and CDR2 FQGNSA. The V end was cut by 0 bases, the J end by 1 base, with 9 bases between. The CDR3 is 15 residues long. The CDR3 loop is CASSLAGGSNYGYTF. CDR3 sequence (DNA): TGTGCCAGCAGCTTAGCAGGGGGGAGTAACTATGGCTACACCTTC.

Comment on this clonotype: The conserved closing phenylalanine or tryptophan is absent in this CDR3, likely reflecting a read error. This sequence joins TRBV12-3 or TRBV12-4 and TRBJ2-1; D may be TRBD2 (6 bases). The J call is uncertain, as TRBJ2-7 better fits the DNA end. The CDR3 contains 12 residues. The CDR3 reads CASSLRRDEQYS. The CDR3 DNA sequence: TGTGCCAGCAGTTTAAGGCGGGATGAGCAGTACTCC.

The chain recombines TRBV10-3 with TRBJ1-2, with D maybe TRBD1 (5 bases). Trimming took off 10 bases at V and 0 bases at J, with 12 bases between the two ends. The germline gives CDR1 ENHRY, CDR2 SYGVKD. The CDR3 sequence is 13 residues long. The chain's CDR3 is CATYRGTNYGYTF. Written as DNA, the CDR3 is TGTGCCACCTATAGGGGAACTAACTATGGCTACACCTTC.

The J gene is TRBJ2-2, the V gene TRBV14; D possibly corresponds to TRBD1 (6 bases). The germline CDR1 and CDR2 sequences are SGHDN and FVKESK. The CDR3 runs 12 residues. Trimming stripped 4 bases from V and 11 bases from J, with 11 bases between. The CDR3, as DNA: TGTGCCAGCAGCCCGGCCGGGACAGAGCTGTTTTTT. This encodes CASSPAGTELFF.

The chain is built from TRBV7-9 and TRBJ1-2; TRBD1 matches at 8 bases. After removal of 2 bases from V and 8 bases from J, the junction contained 10 bases not matched to a gene. Germline CDR1 SEHNR, CDR2 FQNEAQ (reference sequence). This CDR3 has 15 residues. Written as DNA, the CDR3 is TGTGCCAGCAGCTTATTGCGACAGGGGATAGAGGGCTACACCTTC. Protein product: CASSLLRQGIEGYTF.

This clonotype was observed a handful of times. This rearrangement joins TRBV20-1 to TRBJ2-7, with D possibly matching TRBD2 (6 bases). CDR1 is DFQATT, CDR2 SNEGSKA, per germline (reference sequence). The ends were cut back, 0 bases at V and 7 bases at J, with 22 bases in the middle. This CDR3 region has 16 residues. CDR3 sequence: CSARDLIGIGGSEQYF. The CDR3 DNA follows: TGCAGTGCTAGAGATCTGATCGGCATCGGGGGATCGGAGCAGTACTTC.

This clonotype was observed a handful of times. The chain joins TRBV7-9 to TRBJ2-2; D is unclear. V lost 8 bases and J lost 3, with 10 bases in between. From germline, CDR1 is SEHNR and CDR2 FQNEAQ (reference sequence). This CDR3 is 13 amino acids long. CDR3 loop: CASAPRDTGELFF. Written as DNA, the CDR3 is TGTGCCAGCGCCCCCCGGGACACCGGGGAGCTGTTTTTT.

For this clonotype: A much larger clone sits a single nucleotide away, making a read error possible. The J gene is TRBJ2-5, the V gene TRBV20-1, with D tentatively TRBD1 (5 bases). The J call may be incorrect, as the DNA end agrees better with TRBJ2-7. The CDR3 is made up of 13 amino acids. Per the germline V gene, CDR1 is DFQATT and CDR2 is SNEGSKA (reference sequence). Written as DNA, the CDR3 is TGCAGTGCTAAAGGGGCAGGGACCTACGAGCAGTACTTC. It specifies CSAKGAGTYEQYF.

This clonotype has just a few counts. The chain couples TRBV12-3 or TRBV12-4 to TRBJ1-3, with no clear D. V dropped 4 bases and J dropped 0 bases, with 7 bases sitting between them. The CDR3 contains 14 residues. The CDR3: CASSYDPSGNTIYF. Here the CDR3 DNA reads TGTGCCAGCAGTTACGACCCCTCTGGAAACACCATATATTTT.

The chain carries TRBV27 and TRBJ2-3; no clear D. Germline V CDR1 and CDR2: MNHEY, SMNVEV (reference sequence). The CDR3 is 14 amino acids. V was pared by 6 bases and J by 2 bases, with 12 bases between. The DNA of the CDR3 is TGTGCCAGCAGCCTCGCGCTAGACACAGATACGCAGTATTTT. Its translation: CASSLALDTDTQYF.

This clonotype was observed a few times. This chain joins TRBV4-2 and TRBJ2-7, with a tentative D call TRBD1 (6 bases). Germline V gives CDR1 LGHNA, CDR2 YNFKEQ. Trimming removed 3 bases at V and 5 bases at J, with 14 bases between. This CDR3 comprises 14 residues. For the CDR3, the DNA is TGTGCCAGCAGCCAGACACTACAGGGAGACGAGCAGTACTTC. Translation: CASSQTLQGDEQYF.

There are a few counts of this clonotype. Written as DNA, the CDR3 is TGTGCCAGCAGTGTCGAATTACTAGGTAGTACAGATACGCAGTATTTT. Its protein is CASSVELLGSTDTQYF. The gene calls are TRBV6-1 and TRBJ2-3, with D maybe TRBD2 (5 bases). Germline CDR1 MNHNS, CDR2 SASEGT. V was clipped by 4 bases and J by 3 bases, with 17 bases between them. CDR3 length: 16 residues.

This clonotype has only a few counts. V gene TRBV7-3 combines with J gene TRBJ2-5, with D perhaps matching TRBD2 (6 bases). Trimming removed 4 bases from V and 5 bases from J, with 17 bases in between. The germline V gene has CDR1 SGHTA and CDR2 FQGTGA. The CDR3 runs to 15 residues. CDR3 in amino acids: CASSWGRGFGETQYF. CDR3 DNA sequence: TGTGCCAGCAGCTGGGGACGGGGGTTTGGGGAGACCCAGTACTTC. Drawing the rest from reference TRBV7-3 and TRBJ2-5, the complete variable domain is GAGVSQTPSNKVTEKGKYVELRCDPISGHTALYWYRQSLGQGPEFLIYFQGTGAADDSGLPNDRFFAVRPEGSVSTLKIQRTERGDSAVYLCASSWGRGFGETQYFGPGTRLLVL.

This clonotype was counted only a few times. The genes are TRBV4-1 and TRBJ2-2; tentative D call: TRBD1 (6 bases). Trimming stripped 6 bases from V and 6 bases from J, with 14 bases between. This CDR3 contains 14 residues. The germline V gene encodes CDR1 MGHRA and CDR2 YSYEKL. The CDR3 DNA is TGCGCCAGCAGATTACAGGGATTGTCCGGGGAGCTGTTTTTT. Amino acid sequence: CASRLQGLSGELFF.

This clonotype was counted between two and nine times. V is TRBV20-1 and J is TRBJ1-5; no definite D call. The germline gives CDR1 DFQATT, CDR2 SNEGSKA (reference sequence). Trimming cost V 3 bases and J 5 bases, with 8 bases left between them. The length of the CDR3 is 12 residues. CDR3 in amino acids: CSASRPDQPQHF. CDR3 nucleotides: TGCAGTGCTAGTCGTCCAGATCAGCCCCAGCATTTT.

This clonotype was seen only once. This sequence joins TRBV6-1 and TRBJ2-5; 9 nucleotides line up with TRBD2. Germline V gene lookup returns CDR1 MNHNS and CDR2 SASEGT. With 1 base clipped from V and 4 bases from J, the junction kept 7 bases outside the gene matches. The CDR3 has 16 amino acids. DNA for the CDR3: TGTGCCAGCAGTGAAGGCCGTCTAGCGGGGACAGAGACCCAGTACTTC. Its protein is CASSEGRLAGTETQYF.

This rearrangement joins TRBV5-1 to TRBJ2-6, with D uncertain. The CDR3 length is 18 residues. Trimming left V 2 bases short and J 0 bases short, with 15 bases between. Germline V lookup: CDR1 SGHRS, CDR2 YFSETQ. The CDR3 bases are TGCGCCAGCAGCTTCTACAGCCCGGCCGTCTCTGGGGCCAACGTCCTGACTTTC. This gives the protein CASSFYSPAVSGANVLTF.

This clonotype appeared a few times. This chain connects TRBV7-9 to TRBJ2-7; weak D call: TRBD1 (5 bases). V dropped 5 bases and J dropped 5 bases, with 10 bases sitting between them. Germline loops: CDR1 SEHNR, CDR2 FQNEAQ (reference sequence). The CDR3 consists of 12 residues. This chain's CDR3 is CASSVQVDEQYF. CDR3 sequence (DNA): TGTGCCAGCAGCGTACAGGTGGACGAGCAGTACTTC.

This chain links TRBV5-1 with TRBJ1-1; tentatively, D is TRBD1 (6 bases). The V and J ends lost 1 base and 1 base respectively, with 11 bases between them. Germline V gene lookup returns CDR1 SGHRS and CDR2 YFSETQ. This CDR3 is built from 15 residues. The CDR3 loop reads CASSLRGGQNTEAFF. The CDR3 DNA follows: TGCGCCAGCAGCTTGAGGGGGGGGCAGAACACTGAAGCTTTCTTT.